These 25 T cell receptor beta chains share one sample of origin, sequenced in a study of T-cell reconstitution after alpha-beta-depleted transplantation in children. Unique molecular identifiers were incorporated during preparation of the TCRbeta library. TCRdb reprocessed the PCR reads with MiXCR, giving one entry per CDR3 protein. The sample lists more than 200,000 distinct CDR3 sequences, roughly 25% seen once, with about 2.8% in the top ten. The sample here was PBMCs, taken before TCRalphabeta/CD19-depleted stem cell transplant. The origin of the receptors is a girl aged 2-10 years with Fanconi anemia, due to receive a stem cell transplant.

The rearrangement links TRBV20-1 to TRBJ2-1; 9 nucleotides agree with TRBD1. Germline lookup yields CDR1 DFQATT and CDR2 SNEGSKA (reference sequence). The junction had 2 bases not matched to a gene; V was cut back by 4 bases and J by 4 bases. The CDR3 spans 13 residues. CDR3 in amino acids: CSATGTGYNEQFF. The CDR3 DNA reads as TGCAGTGCTACCGGGACAGGGTACAATGAGCAGTTCTTC.

This chain joins TRBV20-1 and TRBJ2-5; maybe TRBD1 (6 bases). Germline assignment: CDR1 DFQATT and CDR2 SNEGSKA (reference sequence). CDR3 length: 17 residues. CDR3 coding DNA: TGCAAATGCACCACAGTCTGGGGTCAAGGGGGCCAAGAGACCCAGTACTTC. Protein: CKCTTVWGQGGQETQYF.

Written as DNA, the CDR3 is TGCAGTCTGAGTCGGGAGACCCAGTACTTC. This translates into CSLSRETQYF. This chain connects TRBV20-1 to TRBJ2-5; D is ambiguous. The germline CDR1 and CDR2 sequences are DFQATT and SNEGSKA (reference sequence). The CDR3 consists of 10 residues. V lost 8 bases and J lost 5, with 9 bases in between.

Many counts were recorded for this clonotype. The V and J genes are TRBV29-1 and TRBJ1-2, with D unresolved. With 6 bases removed from V and 8 bases from J, the gap between germline ends came to 7 bases. CDR1 is SQVTM, CDR2 ANQGSEA, per germline. CDR3 length: 9 amino acids. CDR3 DNA sequence: TGCAGCGTGTGGAAGGGCTACACCTTC. Its protein is CSVWKGYTF.

This clonotype was recorded at least ten times. The chain uses TRBV25-1 and TRBJ1-5; no clear D. The CDR3 has 15 residues. The V gene's germline CDR1 is MGHDK and CDR2 SYGVNS. V lost 3 bases and J lost 2, with 11 bases in between. CDR3 bases: TGTGCCAGCAGTGATGACATCGACGGCAATCAGCCCCAGCATTTT. Translated, it gives CASSDDIDGNQPQHF.

This clonotype came up many times. The genes are TRBV20-1 and TRBJ2-3; D may be TRBD1 (5 bases). V was trimmed by 5 bases and J by 2 bases, leaving 8 bases between them. The CDR3 consists of 12 residues. The germline gives CDR1 DFQATT, CDR2 SNEGSKA (reference sequence). CDR3 residues: CSAAGFTDTQYF. CDR3 DNA: TGCAGTGCTGCAGGGTTCACAGATACGCAGTATTTT.

This clonotype was recorded many times. This chain uses TRBV29-1 with TRBJ2-7; maybe TRBD1 (6 bases). The germline gives CDR1 SQVTM, CDR2 ANQGSEA. This CDR3 has 12 residues. Written as DNA, the CDR3 is TGCAGTGTAAGACAGGACGCCTACGAGCAGTACTTC. Protein sequence: CSVRQDAYEQYF.

This clonotype was observed at least ten times. The rearrangement uses TRBV7-8 and TRBJ2-7, with 10 bases matching TRBD2. The V and J ends lost 5 bases and 4 bases, in that order; junction bases with no gene match: 5. The CDR3 sequence is 14 residues long. CDR1 SGHVS and CDR2 FQNEAQ come from the germline V gene. The CDR3 protein is CASSPSGGRYEQYF. In DNA form, the CDR3 reads TGTGCCAGCAGCCCTAGCGGGGGAAGGTACGAGCAGTACTTC.

This clonotype was found a few times. The rearrangement uses TRBV2 and TRBJ2-1; D is possibly TRBD2 (6 bases). V was clipped by 3 bases and J by 3 bases, with 12 bases between them. Per germline, CDR1 SNHLY and CDR2 FYNNEI. The CDR3 length is 15 residues. CDR3 region: CASSERASVYNEQFF. The CDR3 DNA sequence: TGTGCCAGCAGTGAGAGGGCTAGCGTCTACAATGAGCAGTTCTTC.

This rearrangement joins TRBV25-1 to TRBJ2-6, with unresolved D. Trimming removed 1 base at V and 2 bases at J, with 21 bases between. The CDR3 totals 20 residues. The germline gives CDR1 MGHDK, CDR2 SYGVNS. CDR3 loop: CASSEFNIRAASPGANVLTF. As DNA, the CDR3 is TGTGCCAGCAGTGAATTTAATATTAGAGCTGCGTCGCCTGGGGCCAACGTCCTGACTTTC. Supplemented by reference TRBV25-1 and TRBJ2-6, the full variable domain reads EADIYQTPRYLVIGTGKKITLECSQTMGHDKMYWYQQDPGMELHLIHYSYGVNSTEKGDLSSESTVSRIRTEHFPLTLESARPSHTSQYLCASSEFNIRAASPGANVLTFGAGSRLTVL.

This clonotype was found many times. The rearrangement uses TRBV6-5 and TRBJ1-2; D is ambiguous. V lost 2 bases, J lost 8 bases, and 12 bases lay in between. This CDR3 is 13 amino acids long. The germline V gene has CDR1 MNHEY and CDR2 SVGAGI. Written as DNA, the CDR3 is TGTGCCAGCAGTTACGGAAATATGATGGGCTACACCTTC. Translated, it gives CASSYGNMMGYTF.

The chain has TRBV28 and TRBJ2-7; D unclear. CDR3 length equals 14 residues. The V gene lost 7 bases and the J gene lost 3 bases, with 16 bases spanning the gap. CDR1 and CDR2 from the germline V gene are MDHEN and SYDVKM. This chain's CDR3 is CASTTVGRYYEQYF. The DNA of the CDR3 is TGTGCCAGCACCACGGTGGGCAGGTACTACGAGCAGTACTTC.

The chain is built from TRBV20-1 and TRBJ2-7; possible D gene TRBD2, 5 bases. Trimming left V 7 bases short and J 3 bases short, with 22 bases between. The CDR3 has 15 amino acids. CDR1 DFQATT and CDR2 SNEGSKA come from the germline V gene (reference sequence). The CDR3 loop reads CSVLPPRESVYEQYF. The CDR3 region has the DNA TGCAGTGTCCTTCCCCCGAGGGAAAGCGTCTACGAGCAGTACTTC.

There are a few counts of this clonotype. This chain uses TRBV7-8 with TRBJ2-7, with 7 positions matching TRBD1. Germline CDR1 reads SGHVS; CDR2 reads FQNEAQ. The trim removed 1 base at V and 4 bases at J, leaving 7 bases unmatched. The CDR3 length is 15 residues. CDR3 sequence: CASSLEWAGGYEQYF. Here the CDR3 DNA reads TGTGCCAGCAGCTTAGAATGGGCAGGGGGTTACGAGCAGTACTTC.

V usage is TRBV29-1 and J usage is TRBJ2-1; 10 nucleotides agree with TRBD2. V shed 5 bases, J shed 6 bases, and the junction held 7 bases outside the gene matches. The germline V gene has CDR1 SQVTM and CDR2 ANQGSEA. The CDR3 extends over 14 amino acids. CDR3 region: CSVKLAGPVNEQFF. The DNA for the CDR3 is TGCAGCGTTAAACTAGCGGGACCCGTCAATGAGCAGTTCTTC.

The CDR3 is CASSVGPDTQYF. CDR3 nucleotide sequence: TGTGCCAGCAGCGTAGGGCCAGATACGCAGTATTTT. J is TRBJ2-3 and V is TRBV9; D is ambiguous. V lost 0 bases to trimming and J lost 4 bases, with 3 bases between them. CDR1 and CDR2 (germline): SGDLS, YYNGEE. The CDR3 length is 12 residues.

This clonotype was observed a few times. The rearrangement joins TRBV28 to TRBJ2-2; either TRBD1 or TRBD2 may fit D (5 bases each). The CDR3 runs to 15 residues. The V and J ends lost 2 bases and 3 bases respectively, with 10 bases between them. The germline V gene encodes CDR1 MDHEN and CDR2 SYDVKM. CDR3 in amino acids: CASSLEGPYTGELFF. CDR3 DNA sequence: TGTGCCAGCAGTTTAGAGGGGCCGTACACCGGGGAGCTGTTTTTT.

This chain uses TRBV7-2 with TRBJ2-1, with 9 bases aligning to TRBD2. The CDR3 has 16 amino acids. V trimming: 1 base; J trimming: 8 bases; junction bases outside the gene matches: 9. Germline V CDR1 and CDR2: SGHTA, FQGNSA. CDR3 sequence: CASSLDPVAGDYEQFF. DNA of the CDR3: TGTGCCAGCAGCTTAGATCCCGTAGCGGGGGACTATGAGCAGTTCTTC. Combining the CDR3 with reference TRBV7-2 and TRBJ2-1 gives the whole variable domain GAGVSQSPSNKVTEKGKDVELRCDPISGHTALYWYRQSLGQGLEFLIYFQGNSAPDKSGLPSDRFSAERTGGSVSTLTIQRTQQEDSAVYLCASSLDPVAGDYEQFFGPGTRLTVL.

In its sample, this clonotype was seen many times. The chain is built from TRBV11-2 and TRBJ1-1; D is unresolved. CDR3 size: 13 residues. Germline V gene lookup returns CDR1 SGHAT and CDR2 FQNNGV. Between the trimmed V and J ends, which lost 3 bases and 4 bases, there was a span of 9 bases. This chain's CDR3 is CASSFRGPTEAFF. The CDR3 DNA follows: TGTGCCAGCAGCTTTCGGGGTCCCACTGAAGCTTTCTTT.

Ten or more counts support this clonotype. The chain employs TRBV27 and TRBJ2-1, with TRBD2 matching over 13 bases. Germline-derived CDR1 and CDR2 are MNHEY and SMNVEV (reference sequence). The CDR3 has 14 amino acids. V gave up 0 bases and J gave up 15 bases; unmatched junction bases: 5. The CDR3 DNA reads TGTGCCAGCAGTTTATCATCGGGGACTAGCGGGGTGTTCTTC. It codes for CASSLSSGTSGVFF.

This clonotype was picked up many times. The rearrangement joins TRBV28 to TRBJ2-3; 8 bases are shared with TRBD2. Trimming at V came to 5 bases and at J to 4 bases, leaving 14 bases not matched to a gene. In germline, CDR1 is MDHEN, CDR2 SYDVKM. The CDR3 consists of 17 residues. CDR3 in amino acids: CASSTRRISGKADTQYF. CDR3 bases: TGTGCCAGCAGTACCCGGCGAATTAGCGGGAAGGCAGATACGCAGTATTTT.

This clonotype was seen a handful of times. The chain is built from TRBV28 and TRBJ1-6, with D tentatively TRBD1 (5 bases). From germline, CDR1 is MDHEN and CDR2 SYDVKM. This CDR3 spans 12 amino acids. CDR3 in amino acids: CAICRVNSPLHF. The CDR3 region has the DNA TGTGCTATTTGCAGGGTTAATTCACCCCTCCACTTT.

The V call is TRBV9, the J call TRBJ2-5; D unresolved. The CDR3 is 15 amino acids. Trimming left V 3 bases short and J 2 bases short, with 14 bases between. In germline, CDR1 is SGDLS, CDR2 YYNGEE. The CDR3 bases are TGTGCCAGCAGCGCTTTGTCGGGTCCACAAGAGACCCAGTACTTC. Its protein is CASSALSGPQETQYF. Full variable domain (remainder filled in from reference TRBV9 and TRBJ2-5): DSGVTQTPKHLITATGQRVTLRCSPRSGDLSVYWYQQSLDQGLQFLIQYYNGEERAKGNILERFSAQQFPDLHSELNLSSLELGDSALYFCASSALSGPQETQYFGPGTRLLVL.

The V call is TRBV15, the J call TRBJ2-5; TRBD2 agrees at 9 bases. CDR1 LNHNV and CDR2 YYDKDF come from the germline V gene (reference sequence). V shed 6 bases, J shed 5 bases, and the junction held 13 bases outside the gene matches. The CDR3 is made up of 16 amino acids. In DNA, the CDR3 is TGTGCCACCAGTCCAGGACTAGCGAAATATCGGGAGACCCAGTACTTC. This translates into CATSPGLAKYRETQYF.

V usage is TRBV5-1 and J usage is TRBJ1-2; D remains ambiguous. This CDR3 has 13 amino acids. V lost 3 bases and J lost 1, with 7 bases in between. CDR1 is SGHRS, CDR2 YFSETQ, per germline. CDR3 DNA sequence: TGCGCCAGCAGCTCCCCGGATAACTATGGCTACACCTTC. Protein: CASSSPDNYGYTF.